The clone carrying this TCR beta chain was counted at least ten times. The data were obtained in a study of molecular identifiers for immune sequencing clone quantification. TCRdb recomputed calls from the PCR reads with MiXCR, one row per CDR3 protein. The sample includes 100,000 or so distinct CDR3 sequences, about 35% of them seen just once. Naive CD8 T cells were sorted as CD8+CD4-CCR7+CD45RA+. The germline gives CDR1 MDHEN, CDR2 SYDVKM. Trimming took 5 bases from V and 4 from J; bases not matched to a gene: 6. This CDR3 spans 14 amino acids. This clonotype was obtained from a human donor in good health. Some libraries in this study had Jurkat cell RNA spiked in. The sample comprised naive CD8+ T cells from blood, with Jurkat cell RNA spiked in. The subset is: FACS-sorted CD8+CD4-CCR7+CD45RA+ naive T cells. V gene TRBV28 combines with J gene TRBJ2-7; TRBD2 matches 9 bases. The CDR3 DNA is TGTGCCAGCAGTAACCTAGCGGGATCTTACGAGCAGTACTTC. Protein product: CASSNLAGSYEQYF.